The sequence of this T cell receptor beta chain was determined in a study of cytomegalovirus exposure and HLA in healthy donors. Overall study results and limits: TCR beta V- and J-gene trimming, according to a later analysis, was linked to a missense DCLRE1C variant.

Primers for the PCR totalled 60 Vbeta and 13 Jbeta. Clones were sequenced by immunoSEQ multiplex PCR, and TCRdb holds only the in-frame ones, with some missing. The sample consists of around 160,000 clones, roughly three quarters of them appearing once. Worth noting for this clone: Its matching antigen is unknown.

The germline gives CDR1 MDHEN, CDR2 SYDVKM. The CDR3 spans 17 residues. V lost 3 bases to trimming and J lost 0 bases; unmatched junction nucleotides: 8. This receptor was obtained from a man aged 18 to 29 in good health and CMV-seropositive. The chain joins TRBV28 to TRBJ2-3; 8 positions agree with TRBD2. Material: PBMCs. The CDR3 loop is CASSFAGGTTSTDTQYF. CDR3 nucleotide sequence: TGTGCCAGCAGTTTTGCGGGGGGCACGACTAGCACAGATACGCAGTATTTT.